The clone carrying this T cell receptor (beta chain) has a single count. The data were produced by immunoSEQ multiplex PCR, yet TCRdb's version contains in-frame clones alone and is incomplete. In the table there are around 240,000 clones, around 83% of which are singletons. The data are from a study of blood T cell repertoires in COVID-19. The length of the CDR3 is 14 residues. The junction had 6 bases not matched to a gene; V was cut back by 4 bases and J by 7 bases. Per germline, CDR1 MNHEY and CDR2 SMNVEV (reference sequence). This sequence was found in a woman between 40 and 50 years old who had recovered from COVID-19. The chain has TRBV27 and TRBJ2-1; 8 bases fit TRBD1. The sample was peripheral blood. The CDR3 here is CASSWQGAGNEQFF. The CDR3, as DNA: TGTGCCAGCAGTTGGCAGGGGGCTGGTAATGAGCAGTTCTTC.